This T cell receptor (beta chain) was identified during a study of blood T cells in healthy people across ages. Next came a second PCR, run for about 6 to 11 cycles, which used a sample-barcoded 5' primer along with a J-beta primer mix. TCRdb redid the calling of the 5' RACE reads with MiXCR, one entry per CDR3 protein. This sample yields approximately 800,000 distinct CDR3 sequences, of which around 25% are seen a single time; less than 3.5% belongs to the top ten. The CDR3 has 15 amino acids. Trimming cost V 4 bases and J 3 bases, with 15 bases left between them. This clonotype came up once. In addition, the sample was reused for a study of T cells of mothers and their children. Per that study: Mothers gave over 9.5 million TCR beta CDR3 reads each, and children roughly 3.3 million each.

Sequencing was performed on blood. This clonotype originated in a boy aged 10-17 years in good health. The chain is built from TRBV12-3 or TRBV12-4 and TRBJ2-5, with D perhaps given as TRBD1 or TRBD2 (5 bases each). In DNA, the CDR3 is TGTGCCAGCAGTTCTACGGGACCTTCAAAAGAGACCCAGTACTTC. This codes for CASSSTGPSKETQYF.